Each of the 18 T cell receptor beta chains below was sequenced from the same sample in a study of neurological immune-mediated disorders. TCRdb processed the 5' RACE reads anew with MiXCR; each CDR3 protein has one entry. Of around 69,000 distinct CDR3 sequences listed, 3.4% were seen once; the top ten hold about 4%. Sequences were obtained from PBMCs. All receptors derive from a man in his forties or fifties with multiple sclerosis.

This sequence joins TRBV28 and TRBJ2-7; D possibly corresponds to TRBD1 (6 bases). CDR3 length: 13 residues. Germline CDR1 is MDHEN and CDR2 is SYDVKM. V was shortened by 7 bases and J by 4 bases, with 14 bases between the two germline ends. The CDR3 spells CASINGGWYEQYF. CDR3 DNA: TGTGCCAGCATCAATGGGGGCTGGTACGAGCAGTACTTC. Full variable domain (remainder filled in from reference TRBV28 and TRBJ2-7): DVKVTQSSRYLVKRTGEKVFLECVQDMDHENMFWYRQDPGLGLRLIYFSYDVKMKEKGDIPEGYSVSREKKERFSLILESASTNQTSMYLCASINGGWYEQYFGPGTRLTVT.

This clonotype was detected ten times or more. The V and J genes are TRBV5-1 and TRBJ2-1; weak D call: TRBD2 (7 bases). Germline CDR1 and CDR2: SGHRS and YFSETQ. V lost 3 bases to trimming and J lost 5 bases, with 15 bases between them. This CDR3 contains 15 residues. The CDR3 nucleotides read TGCGCCAGCAGCTCCGGACGGGGGGCTGACAATGAGCAGTTCTTC. Translating it yields CASSSGRGADNEQFF. Full variable domain (remainder filled in from reference TRBV5-1 and TRBJ2-1): KAGVTQTPRYLIKTRGQQVTLSCSPISGHRSVSWYQQTPGQGLQFLFEYFSETQRNKGNFPGRFSGRQFSNSRSEMNVSTLELGDSALYLCASSSGRGADNEQFFGPGTRLTVL.

This clonotype showed up many times. This chain links TRBV5-4 with TRBJ2-1; D perhaps matches TRBD1 (5 bases). Trimming took off 0 bases at V and 5 bases at J, with 6 bases between the two ends. Germline CDR1 SGHNT, CDR2 YYREEE (reference sequence). The CDR3 loop spans 13 amino acids. The CDR3 DNA is TGTGCCAGCAGCTTGGACAGGAACAATGAGCAGTTCTTC. It yields the protein CASSLDRNNEQFF.

The gene calls are TRBV3-1 and TRBJ2-7, with D possibly being TRBD2 (6 bases). The CDR3 loop spans 15 amino acids. Germline V gives CDR1 LGHDT, CDR2 YNNKEL (reference sequence). Trimming took off 4 bases at V and 0 bases at J, with 13 bases between the two ends. This chain's CDR3 is CASSRARDPSYEQYF. The CDR3 nucleotides are TGTGCCAGCAGCCGCGCGCGGGACCCCTCCTACGAGCAGTACTTC.

This clonotype was seen ten or more times. A read error is possible here, since a much larger clone lies one base away. V gene TRBV5-5 combines with J gene TRBJ1-3; no reliable D call. Germline V gene data show CDR1 as SGHKS and CDR2 as YYEKEE (reference sequence). The CDR3 totals 15 residues. CDR3 protein: CASSLILGSGKTIYF. CDR3 coding DNA: TGTGCCAGCAGCTTGATCCTCGGCTCTGGAAAAACCATATATTTT.

This clonotype has at least ten counts. The J gene is TRBJ1-2, the V gene TRBV10-3; D call uncertain. Trimming left V 3 bases short and J 2 bases short, with 7 bases between. CDR1 is ENHRY, CDR2 SYGVKD, per germline. CDR3 length: 13 residues. The CDR3 DNA sequence: TGTGCCATCAGTGAACAGACGAACTATGGCTACACCTTC. Amino acid sequence: CAISEQTNYGYTF.

This clonotype occurred many times. A much larger clone sits a single nucleotide away, making a read error possible. The CDR3 nucleotides read TGCAGCGTCCGAAAGAGCTCCTACGAGCAGTACTTC. It encodes CSVRKSSYEQYF. V usage is TRBV29-1 and J usage is TRBJ2-7; D is uncertain. There are 12 residues in the CDR3. Germline-derived CDR1 and CDR2 are SQVTM and ANQGSEA. Deletions cut 6 bases from V and 0 bases from J, with 9 bases between.

This clonotype appeared many times. The chain combines TRBV5-1 with TRBJ2-5; D is uncertain. This CDR3 has 13 amino acids. Germline V gene lookup returns CDR1 SGHRS and CDR2 YFSETQ. Trimming took 5 bases from V and 4 from J, leaving 12 bases between them. The CDR3 sequence is CASSDRLRETQYF. The CDR3 DNA follows: TGCGCCAGCAGTGACCGGCTACGAGAGACCCAGTACTTC.

This clonotype was seen a handful of times. The chain has TRBV6-1 and TRBJ1-6; D is unresolved. V dropped 8 bases and J dropped 7 bases, with 15 bases sitting between them. Germline-derived CDR1 and CDR2 are MNHNS and SASEGT. This CDR3 region has 14 residues. CDR3 nucleotide sequence: TGTGCCAGCGGGGAGCGACGTGGAAATTCACCCCTCCACTTT. Encoded protein: CASGERRGNSPLHF.

Many counts were recorded for this clonotype. This CDR3 is CAISSDGYEQYF. The CDR3 DNA reads TGTGCCATCAGTTCGGATGGCTACGAGCAGTACTTC. The genes are TRBV10-3 and TRBJ2-7; D call uncertain. V was cut by 5 bases and J by 3 bases, with 8 bases left in between. The CDR3 is made up of 12 amino acids. Germline-derived CDR1 and CDR2 are ENHRY and SYGVKD.

This clonotype was seen ten or more times. The J gene is TRBJ2-3, the V gene TRBV10-3; tentative D call: TRBD1 (5 bases). The V end was cut by 2 bases, the J end by 4 bases, with 7 bases between. Germline V gene sequence: CDR1 ENHRY, CDR2 SYGVKD. This CDR3 has 13 amino acids. The CDR3: CAISEGAADTQYF. Here the CDR3 DNA reads TGTGCCATCAGTGAGGGGGCCGCAGATACGCAGTATTTT.

In this sample, this clonotype turned up many times. This chain links TRBV11-2 with TRBJ2-7; D unresolved. This CDR3 has 14 amino acids. V lost 2 bases, J lost 4 bases, and 12 bases lay in between. CDR1 is SGHAT and CDR2 is FQNNGV in the germline V gene. The CDR3 reads CASSLTVDGYEQYF. Written as DNA, the CDR3 is TGTGCCAGCAGCTTAACGGTCGATGGTTACGAGCAGTACTTC.

This clonotype showed up many times. This rearrangement joins TRBV7-6 to TRBJ1-2, with 8 bases aligning to TRBD1. V lost 5 bases to trimming and J lost 7 bases; unmatched junction nucleotides: 6. The CDR3 is 13 residues long. Germline V gene lookup returns CDR1 SGHVS and CDR2 FNYEAQ. The CDR3 DNA is TGTGCCAGCAGCGATGCAGGGGGCTCTGGCTACACCTTC. It encodes CASSDAGGSGYTF.

This clonotype occurred many times. The chain employs TRBV12-3 or TRBV12-4 and TRBJ1-1; TRBD1 matches at 7 bases. V shed 6 bases and J 5 bases; nucleotides not matched to a gene: 6. The CDR3 consists of 13 residues. The CDR3 is CASRQTGTTEAFF. The CDR3 nucleotides read TGTGCCAGCAGACAGACAGGGACGACTGAAGCTTTCTTT.

At least ten counts were recorded for this clonotype. The chain combines TRBV5-1 with TRBJ1-2; the D is unclear. Trimming left V 5 bases short and J 0 bases short, with 11 bases between. The CDR3 length is 14 residues. Per the germline V gene, CDR1 is SGHRS and CDR2 is YFSETQ. Here the CDR3 DNA reads TGCGCCAGCAGTGGTGGCACAACTAACTATGGCTACACCTTC. This translates into CASSGGTTNYGYTF.

Concerning this clonotype: A clone one base away is much larger, so this may be a read error. CDR3 in amino acids: CATSEDNTDKQYF. For the CDR3, the DNA is TGTGCCACCAGTGAAGACAACACAGATAAGCAGTATTTT. The chain carries TRBV24-1 and TRBJ2-3; D remains unclear. This CDR3 region has 13 residues. CDR1 is KGHDR, CDR2 SFDVKD, per germline.

This clonotype occurred many times. The chain is built from TRBV12-3 or TRBV12-4 and TRBJ1-5; 7 nucleotides agree with TRBD1. After removal of 6 bases from V and 10 bases from J, the junction contained 12 bases not matched to a gene. CDR3 size: 14 residues. The chain's CDR3 is CASSPVQGGQPQHF. CDR3 DNA: TGTGCCAGCAGCCCTGTGCAGGGGGGACAACCCCAGCATTTT.

This clonotype was recorded many times. V and J are TRBV6-5 and TRBJ2-3; TRBD2 aligns across 14 bases. Trimming at V came to 5 bases and at J to 9 bases, leaving 10 bases not matched to a gene. Germline V gene data show CDR1 as MNHEY and CDR2 as SVGAGI. The CDR3 is made up of 16 amino acids. Here the CDR3 DNA reads TGTGCCAGCAGTAAGGGACTAGCGGGAGTGCTTGACACGCAGTATTTT. Its protein product is CASSKGLAGVLDTQYF.